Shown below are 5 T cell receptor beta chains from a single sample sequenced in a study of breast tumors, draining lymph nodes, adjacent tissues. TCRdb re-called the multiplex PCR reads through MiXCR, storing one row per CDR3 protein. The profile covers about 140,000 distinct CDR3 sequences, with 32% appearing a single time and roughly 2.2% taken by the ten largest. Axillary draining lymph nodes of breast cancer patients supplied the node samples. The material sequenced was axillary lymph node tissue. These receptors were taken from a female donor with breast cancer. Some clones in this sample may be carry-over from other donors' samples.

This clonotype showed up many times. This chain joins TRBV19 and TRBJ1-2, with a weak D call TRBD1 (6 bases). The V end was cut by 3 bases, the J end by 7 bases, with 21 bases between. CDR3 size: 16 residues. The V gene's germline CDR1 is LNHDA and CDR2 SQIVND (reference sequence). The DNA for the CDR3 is TGTGCCAGTAGTATCGCCCAGACAGGTCCGGAAAGTGGCTACACCTTC. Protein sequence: CASSIAQTGPESGYTF.

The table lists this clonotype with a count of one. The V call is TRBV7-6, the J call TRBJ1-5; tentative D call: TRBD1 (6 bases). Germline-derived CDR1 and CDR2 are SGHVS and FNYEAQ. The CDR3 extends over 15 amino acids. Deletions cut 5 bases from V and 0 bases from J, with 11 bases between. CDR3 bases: TGTGCCAGCAGCCGCCGACAGGATAGCAATCAGCCCCAGCATTTT. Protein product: CASSRRQDSNQPQHF.

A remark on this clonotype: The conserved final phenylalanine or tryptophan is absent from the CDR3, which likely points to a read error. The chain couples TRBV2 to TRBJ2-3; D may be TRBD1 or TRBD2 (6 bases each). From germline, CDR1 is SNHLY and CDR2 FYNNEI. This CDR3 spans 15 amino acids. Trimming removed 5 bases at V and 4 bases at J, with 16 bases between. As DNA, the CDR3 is TGTGCCAGCAGTCCCGGGGGCCTTAGCGCAGATACGCAGTATCTT. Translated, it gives CASSPGGLSADTQYL.

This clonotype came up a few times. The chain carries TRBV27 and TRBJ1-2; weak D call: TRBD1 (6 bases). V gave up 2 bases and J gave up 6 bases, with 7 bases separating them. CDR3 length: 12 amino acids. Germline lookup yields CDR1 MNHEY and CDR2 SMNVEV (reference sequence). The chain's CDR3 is CASSLAGDGYTF. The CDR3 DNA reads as TGTGCCAGCAGTTTAGCAGGGGATGGCTACACCTTC.

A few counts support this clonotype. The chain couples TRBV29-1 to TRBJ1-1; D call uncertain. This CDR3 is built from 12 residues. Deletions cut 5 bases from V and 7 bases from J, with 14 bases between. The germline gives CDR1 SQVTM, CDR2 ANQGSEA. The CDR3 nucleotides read TGCAGCGTTATGGGGTCTGGTCGTGAAGCTTTCTTT. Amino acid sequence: CSVMGSGREAFF.